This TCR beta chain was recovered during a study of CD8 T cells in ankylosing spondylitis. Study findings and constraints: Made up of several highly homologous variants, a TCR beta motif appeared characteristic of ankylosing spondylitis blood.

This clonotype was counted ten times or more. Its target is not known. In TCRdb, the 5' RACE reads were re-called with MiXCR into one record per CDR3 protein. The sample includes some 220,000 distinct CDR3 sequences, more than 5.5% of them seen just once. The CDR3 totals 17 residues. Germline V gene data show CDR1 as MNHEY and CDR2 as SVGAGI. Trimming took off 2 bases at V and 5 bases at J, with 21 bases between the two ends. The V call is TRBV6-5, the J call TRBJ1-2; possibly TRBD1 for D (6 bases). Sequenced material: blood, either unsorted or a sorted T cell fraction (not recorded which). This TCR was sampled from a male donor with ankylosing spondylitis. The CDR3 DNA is TGTGCCAGCAGTTACGCGCCGTCGCCAGGGGTTGGGTATGGCTACACCTTC. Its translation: CASSYAPSPGVGYGYTF.